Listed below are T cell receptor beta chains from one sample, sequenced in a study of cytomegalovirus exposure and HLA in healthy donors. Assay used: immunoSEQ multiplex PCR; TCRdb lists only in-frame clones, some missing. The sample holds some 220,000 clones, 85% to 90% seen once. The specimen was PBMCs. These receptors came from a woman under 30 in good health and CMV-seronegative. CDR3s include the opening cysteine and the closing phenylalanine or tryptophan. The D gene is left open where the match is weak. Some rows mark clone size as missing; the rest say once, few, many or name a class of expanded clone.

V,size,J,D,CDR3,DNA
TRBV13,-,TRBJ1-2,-,CASRRGYGYTF,TGTGCCAGCAGGCGCGGGTATGGCTACACCTTC
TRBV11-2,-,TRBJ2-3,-,CASSSRPGSTDTQYF,TGTGCCAGCAGCTCGAGGCCGGGGTCCACAGATACGCAGTATTTT
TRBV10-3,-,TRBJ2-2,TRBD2,CAISDPGLAGGITITGELFF,TGTGCCATCAGTGACCCGGGACTAGCGGGAGGGATAACGATCACCGGGGAGCTGTTTTTT
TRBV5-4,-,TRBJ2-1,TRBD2,CASSFPSGGALGNEQFF,TGTGCCAGCAGCTTCCCTAGCGGGGGGGCCCTCGGCAATGAGCAGTTCTTC
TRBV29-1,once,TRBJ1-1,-,CSGQRGNTEAFF,TGCAGCGGACAAAGGGGGAACACTGAAGCTTTCTTT
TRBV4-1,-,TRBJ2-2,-,CASSQVVSVGGELFF,TGCGCCAGCAGCCAAGTGGTTAGCGTGGGCGGGGAGCTGTTTTTT
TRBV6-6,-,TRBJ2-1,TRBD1,CASSYTDRERFF,TGTGCCAGCAGTTACACCGACAGGGAAAGGTTCTTC
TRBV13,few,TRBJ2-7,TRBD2,CASSSGLAGMYEQYF,TGTGCCAGCAGCTCGGGACTAGCGGGGATGTACGAGCAGTACTTC
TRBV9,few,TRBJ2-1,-,CASSPSKGEQFF,TGTGCCAGCAGCCCATCAAAGGGGGAGCAGTTCTTC
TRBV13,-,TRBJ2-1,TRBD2,CASRRAGGTNEQFF,TGTGCCAGCAGGAGAGCGGGAGGGACCAATGAGCAGTTCTTC
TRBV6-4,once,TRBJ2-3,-,CASSDSAGSTDTQYF,TGTGCCAGCAGTGACTCAGCCGGGAGCACAGATACGCAGTATTTT
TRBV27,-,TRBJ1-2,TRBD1,CASRPYKTDRGYGYTF,TGTGCCAGCAGGCCGTATAAAACGGACAGGGGCTATGGCTACACCTTC
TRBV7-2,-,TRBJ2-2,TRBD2,CASSFGGWGGTGELFF,TGTGCCAGCAGCTTTGGTGGTTGGGGGGGTACCGGGGAGCTGTTTTTT
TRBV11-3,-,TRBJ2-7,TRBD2,CASSLAAGAYEQYF,TGTGCCAGCAGCCTCGCGGCGGGGGCCTACGAGCAGTACTTC
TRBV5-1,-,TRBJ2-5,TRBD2,CASSSREGRETQYF,TGCGCCAGCAGCTCACGGGAGGGCCGCGAGACCCAGTACTTC
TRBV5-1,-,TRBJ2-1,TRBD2,CASAGLAGLNEQFF,TGCGCCAGTGCGGGACTAGCGGGCCTCAATGAGCAGTTCTTC
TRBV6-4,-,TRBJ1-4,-,CASSDTRESTVTNEKLFF,TGTGCCAGCAGTGACACGCGAGAAAGCACCGTGACTAATGAAAAACTGTTTTTT
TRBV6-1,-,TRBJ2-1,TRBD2,CASTRLAKGNEQFF,TGTGCCAGCACTCGACTAGCCAAGGGGAATGAGCAGTTCTTC
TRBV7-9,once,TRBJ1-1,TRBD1,CASSPSSHQGASNTEAFF,TGTGCCAGCAGCCCCAGTAGTCATCAGGGGGCCTCGAACACTGAAGCTTTCTTT
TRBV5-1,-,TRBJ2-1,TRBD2,CASSPGLAGADEQFF,TGCGCCAGCAGCCCGGGACTAGCGGGGGCAGATGAGCAGTTCTTC
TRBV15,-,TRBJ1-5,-,CATSARLLTDFSNQPQHF,TGTGCCACCAGCGCCCGCCTATTGACAGATTTTAGCAATCAGCCCCAGCATTTT
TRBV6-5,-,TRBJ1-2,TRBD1,CASSYSTGQIYGYTF,TGTGCCAGCAGTTACTCTACGGGACAGATTTATGGCTACACCTTC
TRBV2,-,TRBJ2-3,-,CASHQRSGSTDTQYF,TGTGCCAGTCACCAAAGAAGCGGGAGCACAGATACGCAGTATTTT
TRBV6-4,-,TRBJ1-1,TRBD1,CASSVTDRVTEAFF,TGTGCCAGCAGTGTCACGGACAGGGTCACTGAAGCTTTCTTT
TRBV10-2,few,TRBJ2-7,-,CASSELARGYEQYF,TGCGCCAGCAGTGAGCTAGCGAGGGGCTACGAGCAGTACTTC
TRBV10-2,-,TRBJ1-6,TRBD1,CASKTGGNSPLHF,TGCGCCAGCAAAACAGGGGGTAATTCACCCCTCCACTTT
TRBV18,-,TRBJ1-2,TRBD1,CASSPRDRGGNYGYTF,TGTGCCAGCTCACCACGGGACAGGGGGGGAAACTATGGCTACACCTTC
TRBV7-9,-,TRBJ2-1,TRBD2,CASSLFRTSGRDNEQFF,TGTGCCAGCAGCTTATTCCGGACTAGCGGCCGGGACAATGAGCAGTTCTTC